This T cell receptor beta chain was found in a study of siplizumab effects on memory and regulatory T cells. General study points: In unstimulated cells, naive T cells appeared more diverse than memory T cells and seemed major alloresponse contributors. Suppressive capability of dividing Tregs from siplizumab cultures went unverified.

Trimming removed 2 bases from V and 1 base from J; junction bases left unmatched: 3. CDR3 length: 15 residues. CDR1 MNHNS and CDR2 SASEGT come from the germline V gene. TCRdb's table, derived via immunoSEQ multiplex PCR, lists solely in-frame clones and lacks some. Of over 80,000 clones in the sample, roughly 94% were seen once. Turning to this clone: Its antigen remains unidentified.

The receptor was derived from a human donor in good health. The sample taken for sequencing was non-Treg CD4+ T cells sorted from blood. The chain carries TRBV6-1 and TRBJ2-7; 9 bases are shared with TRBD2. The CDR3 sequence is CASSERTSESYEQYF. The DNA for the CDR3 is TGTGCCAGCAGTGAAAGGACTAGCGAGTCCTACGAGCAGTACTTC.